These T cell receptor beta chains were read from a single sample in a study of beta chain features in type 1 diabetes. Sequenced by immunoSEQ multiplex PCR; TCRdb stores in-frame clones only, minus some. The data show under 450,000 clones, around 16% seen once. Sequencing was done on a sample of naive CD4+ T cells from blood. These receptor sequences come from a woman aged 18-29 years in good health. CDR3s include the opening cysteine and the closing phenylalanine or tryptophan. D genes are given only for firm matches. Only some rows state a clone size, as once, few, many or a class for expanded clones.

d_gene	v_gene	j_gene	abundance	CDR3aa	CDR3nt
NA	TRBV20-1	TRBJ2-1	few	CSASPGGEQFF	TGCAGTGCTAGCCCTGGCGGTGAGCAGTTCTTC
TRBD1	TRBV6-1	TRBJ2-4	once	CASSELGDRQNIQYF	TGTGCCAGCAGTGAACTCGGGGACAGACAGAACATTCAGTACTTC
NA	TRBV20-1	TRBJ2-7	few	CSVQGSYEQYF	TGCAGTGTTCAGGGCTCCTACGAGCAGTACTTC
TRBD2	TRBV19	TRBJ2-1	NA	CASSRSGSHSYNEQFF	TGTGCCAGTAGTAGGAGCGGGAGCCATTCCTACAATGAGCAGTTCTTC
TRBD1	TRBV6-5	TRBJ1-2	NA	CASSERDSNYGYTF	TGTGCCAGCAGTGAGAGGGACAGCAACTATGGCTACACCTTC
NA	TRBV28	TRBJ2-1	NA	CASRSYSYNEQFF	TGTGCCAGCCGGTCCTACTCCTACAATGAGCAGTTCTTC
TRBD1	TRBV5-1	TRBJ1-1	NA	CASSPEVRTGTAFF	TGCGCCAGCAGCCCCGAGGTACGGACAGGGACCGCTTTCTTT
TRBD2	TRBV11-2	TRBJ2-5	NA	CAEGAGEETQYF	TGTGCCGAGGGAGCGGGGGAAGAGACCCAGTACTTC
TRBD1	TRBV18	TRBJ1-4	NA	CASSQGQANEKLFF	TGTGCCAGCTCACAGGGACAGGCGAATGAAAAACTGTTTTTT
TRBD1	TRBV5-1	TRBJ2-1	few	CASSPGTANEQFF	TGCGCCAGCAGTCCAGGGACAGCTAATGAGCAGTTCTTC
NA	TRBV7-7	TRBJ2-3	NA	CASSSLASTDTQYF	TGTGCTAGCAGCTCCTTGGCCAGCACAGATACGCAGTATTTT
NA	TRBV19	TRBJ2-2	few	CASSRQENTGELFF	TGTGCCAGTAGCCGTCAGGAGAACACCGGGGAGCTGTTTTTT
TRBD2	TRBV7-2	TRBJ2-1	few	CASSLRGSEWDEQFF	TGTGCCAGCAGCTTACGCGGGAGTGAGTGGGATGAGCAGTTCTTC
TRBD1	TRBV28	TRBJ2-7	NA	CASSFGQGLPSYEQYF	TGTGCCAGCAGTTTTGGACAGGGCCTGCCCAGCTACGAGCAGTACTTC
TRBD1	TRBV29-1	TRBJ2-7	few	CSATGGSPGEQYF	TGCAGCGCCACAGGGGGTTCCCCGGGGGAGCAGTACTTC
NA	TRBV18	TRBJ1-1	NA	CASSTTSETEAFF	TGTGCCAGCTCGACAACCAGTGAGACTGAAGCTTTCTTT
NA	TRBV28	TRBJ2-1	NA	CASSLGQFSYNEQFF	TGTGCCAGCAGTTTAGGTCAGTTCTCCTACAATGAGCAGTTCTTC
TRBD1	TRBV30	TRBJ1-2	NA	CAWSLTTGNYGYTF	TGTGCCTGGAGTTTAACGACAGGGAACTATGGCTACACCTTC
NA	TRBV9	TRBJ2-1	few	CASSTDSQRYNEQFF	TGTGCCAGCAGCACGGACAGCCAACGCTACAATGAGCAGTTCTTC
TRBD2	TRBV7-2	TRBJ2-3	few	CASSSGLATDTQYF	TGTGCCAGCAGCTCGGGACTAGCAACAGATACGCAGTATTTT
NA	TRBV7-2	TRBJ1-2	few	CASSSLDF	TGTGCCAGCAGCTCACTAGACTTC